Listed here are 19 T cell receptor beta chains from one sample, sequenced in a study of long-term antiretroviral therapy in people with HIV. The libraries were made with immunoSEQ v3.0 at survey level. Repertoires were generated with immunoSEQ multiplex PCR, while TCRdb's copy carries only in-frame clones and drops some. The sample lists 25,000 to 35,000 clones, more than 70% occurring once. The sample here was unsorted PBMCs, taken 0.8 years after starting antiretroviral therapy. The receptors were gathered from a woman aged 30 to 39 with HIV.

This clone was picked up one time. V usage is TRBV5-1 and J usage is TRBJ1-6, with a tentative D call TRBD1 (5 bases). CDR1 and CDR2 (germline): SGHRS, YFSETQ. V lost 1 base to trimming and J lost 0 bases, with 17 bases between them. The CDR3 totals 19 residues. In nucleotides, the CDR3 is TGCGCCAGCAGCTTGTGGGCGCGAGGGGCGAGCTCCTATAATTCACCCCTCCACTTT. This encodes CASSLWARGASSYNSPLHF. Complete variable domain (other parts from reference TRBV5-1 and TRBJ1-6): KAGVTQTPRYLIKTRGQQVTLSCSPISGHRSVSWYQQTPGQGLQFLFEYFSETQRNKGNFPGRFSGRQFSNSRSEMNVSTLELGDSALYLCASSLWARGASSYNSPLHFGNGTRLTVT.

The chain recombines TRBV29-1 with TRBJ2-1; D is unresolved. The germline V and J ends were trimmed by 7 bases and 4 bases, with 8 bases remaining between them. CDR3 length equals 11 residues. Germline lookup yields CDR1 SQVTM and CDR2 ANQGSEA. The chain's CDR3 is CSGRRYNEQFF. The DNA of the CDR3 is TGCAGCGGACGACGGTACAATGAGCAGTTCTTC.

The J gene is TRBJ1-3, the V gene TRBV9; 7 positions match TRBD1. Trimming removed 0 bases from V and 0 bases from J; junction bases left unmatched: 6. The CDR3 has 17 residues. Per the germline V gene, CDR1 is SGDLS and CDR2 is YYNGEE. This CDR3 is CASSVGGQIFSGNTIYF. The CDR3 DNA is TGTGCCAGCAGCGTAGGGGGACAGATATTCTCTGGAAACACCATATATTTT.

The V gene is TRBV5-6, the J gene TRBJ1-2, with D unclear. Trimming stripped 2 bases from V and 3 bases from J, with 23 bases between. This CDR3 region has 18 residues. Germline assignment: CDR1 SGHDT and CDR2 YYEEEE. CDR3 amino acids: CASSLYSLIGPVDYGYTF. The CDR3 coding sequence is TGTGCCAGCAGCTTATATAGTTTAATTGGACCAGTCGACTATGGCTACACCTTC.

The V call is TRBV10-3, the J call TRBJ2-2; D remains unclear. In germline, CDR1 is ENHRY, CDR2 SYGVKD. CDR3 length equals 15 residues. Trimming left V 0 bases short and J 0 bases short, with 5 bases between. The CDR3 region is CAISESGANTGELFF. CDR3 coding DNA: TGTGCCATCAGTGAGTCGGGCGCGAACACCGGGGAGCTGTTTTTT.

V and J are TRBV19 and TRBJ2-2; 11 bases line up with TRBD1. J lost 1 base, V lost 11 bases, and 15 bases had no gene match. Germline V lookup: CDR1 LNHDA, CDR2 SQIVND (reference sequence). This CDR3 is 18 amino acids long. CDR3 sequence (DNA): TGTGCCTACTCTGCCGGGACAGGGGGATCGGAGAACACCGGGGAGCTGTTTTTT. Translated: CAYSAGTGGSENTGELFF.

This sequence joins TRBV4-1 and TRBJ2-1; the match to TRBD2 covers 7 bases. Per the germline V gene, CDR1 is MGHRA and CDR2 is YSYEKL. CDR3 length equals 14 residues. J gave up 7 bases and V 5 bases, and 8 bases lay outside the gene matches. CDR3 nucleotide sequence: TGCGCCAGCAGCACTCGCGGGGAGGGGAATGAGCAGTTCTTC. Its translation: CASSTRGEGNEQFF.

The chain uses TRBV27 and TRBJ1-2; D is perhaps TRBD1 (5 bases). The CDR3 is made up of 14 amino acids. Germline V gene sequence: CDR1 MNHEY, CDR2 SMNVEV (reference sequence). V dropped 5 bases and J dropped 8 bases, with 18 bases sitting between them. CDR3 loop: CASSSRDRREGYTF. The CDR3 DNA reads as TGTGCCAGCAGTAGCCGGGACCGGCGAGAAGGCTACACCTTC.

This clone was recorded once. The chain joins TRBV14 to TRBJ1-1; 9 bases are shared with TRBD1. This CDR3 spans 13 amino acids. Germline CDR1 and CDR2: SGHDN and FVKESK. V shed 6 bases and J 3 bases; nucleotides not matched to a gene: 2. The CDR3 here is CASRQGAYTEAFF. The DNA of the CDR3 is TGTGCCAGCAGACAGGGGGCGTACACTGAAGCTTTCTTT.

The V and J genes are TRBV18 and TRBJ2-2; TRBD1 matches at 9 bases. V trimming: 5 bases; J trimming: 7 bases; junction bases outside the gene matches: 11. Germline V CDR1 and CDR2: KGHSH, LQKENI. The CDR3 loop spans 16 amino acids. The CDR3 DNA sequence: TGTGCCAGCTCATCCAAACAGGGGGCAACGAGCGGGGAGCTGTTTTTT. Translated: CASSSKQGATSGELFF.

The rearrangement uses TRBV6-1 and TRBJ1-3, with D unclear. V was clipped by 2 bases and J by 0 bases, with 8 bases between them. The CDR3 runs 15 residues. The germline V gene encodes CDR1 MNHNS and CDR2 SASEGT. CDR3 loop: CASSENWSSGNTIYF. In nucleotides, the CDR3 is TGTGCCAGCAGTGAAAACTGGAGCTCTGGAAACACCATATATTTT.

This chain joins TRBV7-9 and TRBJ2-7; TRBD2 agrees at 8 bases. The length of the CDR3 is 12 residues. CDR1 and CDR2 (germline): SEHNR, FQNEAQ (reference sequence). In nucleotides, the CDR3 is TGTGCCAGCAGCCTTTATGGGACTAGGGTCAGCGTC. It codes for CASSLYGTRVSV.

The chain recombines TRBV5-1 with TRBJ2-5; 11 bases are a match to TRBD2. Germline V gives CDR1 SGHRS, CDR2 YFSETQ. Losses at the gene ends were 7 bases for V and 4 bases for J; bases not matched to a gene: 6. This CDR3 has 14 amino acids. CDR3 sequence reads: CASGFGTSGETQYF. The DNA of the CDR3 is TGCGCCAGCGGATTTGGGACTAGCGGAGAGACCCAGTACTTC.

In DNA form, the CDR3 reads TGCGCCAGCAGCTTGGTTGGGCTACCCACAGATACGCAGTATTTT. Translated: CASSLVGLPTDTQYF. This chain connects TRBV5-1 to TRBJ2-3; D gene unclear. Trimming took off 0 bases at V and 2 bases at J, with 10 bases between the two ends. Per germline, CDR1 SGHRS and CDR2 YFSETQ. The CDR3 runs to 15 residues.

The chain recombines TRBV10-2 with TRBJ2-4, with D unclear. Trimming stripped 3 bases from V and 9 bases from J, with 6 bases between. The germline gives CDR1 WSHSY, CDR2 SAAADI. The CDR3 has 11 residues. The CDR3 DNA reads as TGCGCCAGCAGTGATTTAGGCATTCAGTACTTC. Protein product: CASSDLGIQYF.

The chain uses TRBV27 and TRBJ1-1; 7 nucleotides match TRBD1. The CDR3 contains 13 residues. After removal of 4 bases from V and 4 bases from J, the junction contained 3 bases not matched to a gene. The germline gives CDR1 MNHEY, CDR2 SMNVEV (reference sequence). CDR3: CASSSQGFTEAFF. CDR3 coding DNA: TGTGCCAGCAGTTCACAGGGGTTCACTGAAGCTTTCTTT.

This clone showed up just once. The V call is TRBV11-2, the J call TRBJ2-3, with D perhaps matching TRBD2 (5 bases). The CDR3 sequence is 17 residues long. Trimming removed 2 bases at V and 3 bases at J, with 18 bases between. The V gene's germline CDR1 is SGHAT and CDR2 FQNNGV. As DNA, the CDR3 is TGTGCCAGCAGCTTAAACGCTAACCCGACGGGGACAGATACGCAGTATTTT. Protein sequence: CASSLNANPTGTDTQYF. The full variable domain, rest sourced from reference TRBV11-2 and TRBJ2-3, is EAGVAQSPRYKIIEKRQSVAFWCNPISGHATLYWYQQILGQGPKLLIQFQNNGVVDDSQLPKDRFSAERLKGVDSTLKIQPAKLEDSAVYLCASSLNANPTGTDTQYFGPGTRLTVL.

This clone has just a few counts. J is TRBJ1-2 and V is TRBV5-1, with D hard to call. Trimming took off 0 bases at V and 6 bases at J, with 6 bases between the two ends. The CDR3 sequence is 12 residues long. CDR1 SGHRS and CDR2 YFSETQ come from the germline V gene. This chain's CDR3 is CASSLDTHGYTF. DNA of the CDR3: TGCGCCAGCAGCTTGGATACCCATGGCTACACCTTC. Combining the CDR3 with reference TRBV5-1 and TRBJ1-2 gives the whole variable domain KAGVTQTPRYLIKTRGQQVTLSCSPISGHRSVSWYQQTPGQGLQFLFEYFSETQRNKGNFPGRFSGRQFSNSRSEMNVSTLELGDSALYLCASSLDTHGYTFGSGTRLTVV.

The chain couples TRBV9 to TRBJ1-6; no definite D call. This CDR3 region has 13 residues. Germline V gives CDR1 SGDLS, CDR2 YYNGEE. With 0 bases removed from V and 10 bases from J, the gap between germline ends came to 8 bases. CDR3 in DNA: TGTGCCAGCAGCGTAGGACCTCTCTCACCCCTCCACTTT. It encodes CASSVGPLSPLHF.